This entry features one T cell receptor beta chain sequence. These data are taken from a study of blood T cell repertoires in COVID-19. The wider study: The United States, Italy and Spain supplied acute and convalescent COVID-19 samples. Sources were T cells, B-cell-depleted T cells, or PBMCs; the material itself was cDNA or gDNA.

Germline V lookup: CDR1 MNHEY, CDR2 SMNVEV (reference sequence). Trimming left V 1 base short and J 0 bases short, with 10 bases between. This CDR3 region has 16 residues. Methods used by the authors: Nucleated cell counts were estimated from reference gene primer amplification. The protocol was immunoSEQ multiplex PCR, while the TCRdb copy is restricted to in-frame clones and leaves out a portion. D and trimming come from the DNA, and the V and J calls and clone size come from that table. The sample holds some 410,000 clones, roughly 90% seen once. Sequenced sample: PBMCs or T cells enriched from blood (not recorded which). The sequence derives from a woman in her thirties with acute COVID-19. The chain links TRBV27 to TRBJ2-1, with D possibly matching TRBD1 (6 bases). The CDR3 loop reads CASSLLGGSSYNEQFF. DNA for the CDR3: TGTGCCAGCAGTTTATTAGGGGGTTCCTCCTACAATGAGCAGTTCTTC.